A selection of T cell receptor beta chains follows, all from one sample in a study of graft-versus-host responses after intestinal transplantation. This table comes from immunoSEQ multiplex PCR, and its TCRdb copy is limited to in-frame clones, with some not included. The data contain under 100,000 clones, around 93% of them seen just once; the ten biggest clones take up 1.1%. These TCRs are of unknown antigen specificity. This material consisted of unstimulated CD8+ T cells sorted from spleen or lymph node cells, taken before transplant. The receptors originated from a human donor who was the organ donor for an intestinal transplant. CDR3s leave out the opening cysteine and the closing phenylalanine or tryptophan. Size values are once, few and many counts, or a class for expanded clones, and some rows have none.

clone size: NA
V gene: TRBV6-5
CDR3 protein: ASSLGGPAGYT

clone size: few
V gene: TRBV5-6
CDR3 protein: ASSSTGGRYEQY

clone size: NA
V gene: TRBV7-9
CDR3 protein: ASSLYYLGWGTDTQY

clone size: NA
V gene: TRBV7-9
CDR3 protein: ASSALRSSSYNSPLH

clone size: few
V gene: TRBV4-1
CDR3 protein: ASRMETGGADYGYT

clone size: few
V gene: TRBV9
CDR3 protein: ASSLSGVINEQF

clone size: NA
V gene: TRBV10-3
CDR3 protein: AISEIASKTQY

clone size: NA
V gene: TRBV13
CDR3 protein: ASSTTTRGQMNWNEQF

clone size: NA
V gene: TRBV19
CDR3 protein: ASSIDLYRGWSNEQF

clone size: NA
V gene: TRBV7-9
CDR3 protein: ASSLVERSTDTQY

clone size: NA
V gene: TRBV2
CDR3 protein: ASSDPGTGSASQPQH

clone size: once
V gene: TRBV27
CDR3 protein: ASSTLLTSGGADTQY

clone size: NA
V gene: TRBV27
CDR3 protein: ASSFRVNQPQH

clone size: NA
V gene: TRBV2
CDR3 protein: ASSPTGNTEAF

clone size: once
V gene: TRBV27
CDR3 protein: ASSLERFSYEQY